One sample yielded the 5 T cell receptor beta chains listed below, sequenced in a study of shared clonotypes between healthy human individuals. Some clones are missing from TCRdb's copy, which holds only in-frame ones; the method was immunoSEQ multiplex PCR. Of about 1.1 million clones in the sample, roughly 74% were seen once. Sequencing was done on a sample of memory CD4+ T cells from PBMCs. Subset specified: CD45RA-negative fraction. These TCRs come from a man aged 18-30 years in good health. Some clones in this sample may be carry-over from other donors' samples.

Remarks on this clone: Other DNA variants within this sample encode the same CDR3. The chain uses TRBV5-4 and TRBJ2-1, with a possible D match to TRBD2 (5 bases). In germline, CDR1 is SGHNT, CDR2 YYREEE (reference sequence). The CDR3 consists of 15 residues. V shed 4 bases and J shed 0 bases, with 11 bases lying between them. CDR3 coding DNA: TGTGCCAGCAGCCCCACCGGGGACTCCTACAATGAGCAGTTCTTC. This gives the protein CASSPTGDSYNEQFF.

The rearrangement joins TRBV6-6 to TRBJ1-1; D is uncertain. CDR1 and CDR2 (germline): MNHNY, SVGAGI (reference sequence). V was clipped by 0 bases and J by 0 bases, with 5 bases between them. This CDR3 spans 14 amino acids. The CDR3 is CASSYSTLNTEAFF. Here the CDR3 DNA reads TGTGCCAGCAGTTACTCGACTCTGAACACTGAAGCTTTCTTT.

This clone was seen a single time. The gene calls are TRBV6-5 and TRBJ1-5; possibly TRBD1 for D (6 bases). The CDR3 covers 16 residues. CDR1 is MNHEY and CDR2 is SVGAGI in the germline V gene. Trimming took 0 bases from V and 3 from J, leaving 12 bases between them. CDR3 protein: CASSYSRAGANQPQHF. As DNA, the CDR3 is TGTGCCAGCAGTTACTCGAGGGCAGGGGCCAATCAGCCCCAGCATTTT.

J is TRBJ1-3 and V is TRBV11-3; perhaps TRBD1 as D (5 bases). CDR3 length: 13 residues. Per the germline V gene, CDR1 is SGHNT and CDR2 is YENEEA. V dropped 5 bases and J dropped 3 bases, with 8 bases sitting between them. CDR3 DNA sequence: TGTGCCAGCAGCACCAGGGTTGGAAACACCATATATTTT. This sequence encodes CASSTRVGNTIYF.

The V gene is TRBV5-1, the J gene TRBJ2-7, with a weak D call TRBD1 (6 bases). V dropped 0 bases and J dropped 4 bases, with 8 bases sitting between them. The CDR3 runs 13 residues. Germline-derived CDR1 and CDR2 are SGHRS and YFSETQ. CDR3 residues: CASSLDREYEQYF. The CDR3 DNA follows: TGCGCCAGCAGCTTGGACAGGGAGTACGAGCAGTACTTC.